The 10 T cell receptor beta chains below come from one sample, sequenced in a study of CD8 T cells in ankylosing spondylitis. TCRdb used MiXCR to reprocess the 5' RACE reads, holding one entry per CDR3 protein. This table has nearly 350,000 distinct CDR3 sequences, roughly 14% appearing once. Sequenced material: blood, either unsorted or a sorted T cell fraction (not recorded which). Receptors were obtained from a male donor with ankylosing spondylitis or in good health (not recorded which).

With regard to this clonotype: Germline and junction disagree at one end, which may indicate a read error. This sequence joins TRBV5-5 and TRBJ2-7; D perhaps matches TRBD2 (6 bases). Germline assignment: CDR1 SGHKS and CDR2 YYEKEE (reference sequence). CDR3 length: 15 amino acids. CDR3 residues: CASSLGNTPGGSGDF. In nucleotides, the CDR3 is TGTGCCAGCAGCTTGGGAAACACCCCTGGGGGGTCCGGGGACTTC. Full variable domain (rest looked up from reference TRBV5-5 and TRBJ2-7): DAGVTQSPTHLIKTRGQQVTLRCSPISGHKSVSWYQQVLGQGPQFIFQYYEKEERGRGNFPDRFSARQFPNYSSELNVNALLLGDSALYLCASSLGNTPGGSGDFGPGTRLTVT.

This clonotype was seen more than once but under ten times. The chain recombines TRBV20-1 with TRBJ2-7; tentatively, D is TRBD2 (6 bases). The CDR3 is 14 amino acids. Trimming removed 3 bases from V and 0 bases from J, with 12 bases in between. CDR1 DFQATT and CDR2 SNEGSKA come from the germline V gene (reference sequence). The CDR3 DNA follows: TGCAGTGCTAGTAGCGGTTTAAGCTCCTACGAGCAGTACTTC. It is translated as CSASSGLSSYEQYF.

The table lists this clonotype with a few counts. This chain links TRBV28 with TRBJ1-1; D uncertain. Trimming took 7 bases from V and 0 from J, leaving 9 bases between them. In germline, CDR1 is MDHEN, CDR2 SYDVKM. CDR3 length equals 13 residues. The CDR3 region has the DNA TGTGCCAGCAAGGCTTCCTTGAACACTGAAGCTTTCTTT. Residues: CASKASLNTEAFF.

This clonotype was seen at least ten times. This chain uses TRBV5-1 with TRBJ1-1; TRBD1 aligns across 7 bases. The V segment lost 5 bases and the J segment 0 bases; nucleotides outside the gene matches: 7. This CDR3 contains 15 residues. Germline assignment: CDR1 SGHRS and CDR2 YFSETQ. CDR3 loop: CASSRDSRMNTEAFF. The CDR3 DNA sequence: TGCGCCAGCAGTAGGGACAGCCGAATGAACACTGAAGCTTTCTTT. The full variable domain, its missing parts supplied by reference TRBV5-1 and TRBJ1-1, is KAGVTQTPRYLIKTRGQQVTLSCSPISGHRSVSWYQQTPGQGLQFLFEYFSETQRNKGNFPGRFSGRQFSNSRSEMNVSTLELGDSALYLCASSRDSRMNTEAFFGQGTRLTVV.

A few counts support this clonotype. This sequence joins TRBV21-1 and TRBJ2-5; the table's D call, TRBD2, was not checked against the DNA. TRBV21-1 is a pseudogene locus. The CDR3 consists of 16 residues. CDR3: CASSTVPGLAGETQYF. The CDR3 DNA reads TGTGCCAGCAGCACCGTTCCCGGACTAGCCGGAGAGACCCAGTACTTC.

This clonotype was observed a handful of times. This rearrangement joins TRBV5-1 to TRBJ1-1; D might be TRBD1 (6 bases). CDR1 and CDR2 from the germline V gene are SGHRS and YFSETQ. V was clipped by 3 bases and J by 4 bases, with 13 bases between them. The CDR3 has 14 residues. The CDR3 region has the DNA TGCGCCAGCAGCTCGGGGGGCTGGCCCACTGAAGCTTTCTTT. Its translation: CASSSGGWPTEAFF.

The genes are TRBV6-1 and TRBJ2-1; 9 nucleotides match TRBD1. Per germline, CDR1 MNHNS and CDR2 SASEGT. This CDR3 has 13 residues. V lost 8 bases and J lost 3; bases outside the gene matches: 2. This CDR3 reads CASGTGIYNEQFF. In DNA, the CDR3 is TGTGCCAGCGGGACAGGGATCTACAATGAGCAGTTCTTC.

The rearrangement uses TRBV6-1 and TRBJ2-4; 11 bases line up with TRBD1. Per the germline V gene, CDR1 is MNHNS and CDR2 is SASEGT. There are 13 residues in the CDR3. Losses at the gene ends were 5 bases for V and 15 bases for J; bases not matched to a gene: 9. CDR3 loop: CASSRGQGASRYF. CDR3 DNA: TGTGCCAGCAGTAGAGGACAGGGGGCGTCTCGGTACTTC.

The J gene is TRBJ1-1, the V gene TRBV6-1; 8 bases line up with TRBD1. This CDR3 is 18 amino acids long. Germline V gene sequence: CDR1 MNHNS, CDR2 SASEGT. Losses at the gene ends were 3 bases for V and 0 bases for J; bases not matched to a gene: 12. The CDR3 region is CASSDSRGRGGMNTEAFF. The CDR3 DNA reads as TGTGCCAGCAGTGACAGCAGGGGGCGAGGTGGTATGAACACTGAAGCTTTCTTT.

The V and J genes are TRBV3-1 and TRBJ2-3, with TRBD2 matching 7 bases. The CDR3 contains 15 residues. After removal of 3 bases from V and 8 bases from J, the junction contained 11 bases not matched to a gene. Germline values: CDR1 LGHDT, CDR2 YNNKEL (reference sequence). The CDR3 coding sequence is TGTGCCAGCAGCCAGGGGGACTACACGAGGCTTACGCAGTATTTT. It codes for CASSQGDYTRLTQYF.